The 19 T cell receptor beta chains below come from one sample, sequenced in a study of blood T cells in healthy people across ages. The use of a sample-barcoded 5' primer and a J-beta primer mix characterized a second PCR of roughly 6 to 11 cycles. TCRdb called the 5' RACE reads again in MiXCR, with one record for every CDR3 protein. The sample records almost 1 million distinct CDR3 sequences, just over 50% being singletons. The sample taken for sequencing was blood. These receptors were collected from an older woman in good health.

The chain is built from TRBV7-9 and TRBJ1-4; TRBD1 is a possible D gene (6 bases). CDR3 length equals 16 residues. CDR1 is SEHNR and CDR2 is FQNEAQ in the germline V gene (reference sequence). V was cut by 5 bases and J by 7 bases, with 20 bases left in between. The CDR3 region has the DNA TGTGCCAGCAGCGGCCGGGACACGAGAATCGGTGAAAAACTGTTTTTT. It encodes CASSGRDTRIGEKLFF.

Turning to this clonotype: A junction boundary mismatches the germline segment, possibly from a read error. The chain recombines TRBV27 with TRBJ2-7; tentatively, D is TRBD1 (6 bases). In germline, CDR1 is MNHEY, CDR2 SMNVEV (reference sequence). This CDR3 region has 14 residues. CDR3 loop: CAGSSSGAGHEQYF. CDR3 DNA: TGTGCCGGCAGTTCATCAGGGGCTGGCCACGAGCAGTACTTC.

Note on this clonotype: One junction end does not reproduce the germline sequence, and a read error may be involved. In DNA, the CDR3 is TGCGCCTGCAGCCAAGTCGTGGGAGAAGCTTATGAGCAGTTCTTC. Residues: CACSQVVGEAYEQFF. J is TRBJ2-1 and V is TRBV4-3; the D gene is possibly TRBD2 (5 bases). CDR3 length: 15 amino acids. Germline V lookup: CDR1 LGHNA, CDR2 YSLEER.

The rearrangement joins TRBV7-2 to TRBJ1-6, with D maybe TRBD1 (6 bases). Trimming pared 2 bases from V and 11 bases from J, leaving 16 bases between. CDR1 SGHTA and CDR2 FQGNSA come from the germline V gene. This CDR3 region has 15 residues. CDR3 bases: TGTGCCAGCAGCTTACGGGGAACAGGGTCGACACCCCTCCACTTT. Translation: CASSLRGTGSTPLHF.

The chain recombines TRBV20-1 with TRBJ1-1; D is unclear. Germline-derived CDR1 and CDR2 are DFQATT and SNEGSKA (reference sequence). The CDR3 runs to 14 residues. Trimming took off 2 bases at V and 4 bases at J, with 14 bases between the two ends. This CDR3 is CSARFRTRGTEAFF. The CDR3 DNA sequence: TGCAGTGCTAGATTCCGGACCCGGGGCACTGAAGCTTTCTTT.

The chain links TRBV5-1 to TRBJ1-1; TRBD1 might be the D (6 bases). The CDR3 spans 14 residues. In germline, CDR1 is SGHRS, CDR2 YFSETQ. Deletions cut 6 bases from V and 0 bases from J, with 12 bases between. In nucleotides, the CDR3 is TGCGCCAGCAAGGGGGAAAGAATGAACACTGAAGCTTTCTTT. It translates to CASKGERMNTEAFF. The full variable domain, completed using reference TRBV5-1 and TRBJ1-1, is KAGVTQTPRYLIKTRGQQVTLSCSPISGHRSVSWYQQTPGQGLQFLFEYFSETQRNKGNFPGRFSGRQFSNSRSEMNVSTLELGDSALYLCASKGERMNTEAFFGQGTRLTVV.

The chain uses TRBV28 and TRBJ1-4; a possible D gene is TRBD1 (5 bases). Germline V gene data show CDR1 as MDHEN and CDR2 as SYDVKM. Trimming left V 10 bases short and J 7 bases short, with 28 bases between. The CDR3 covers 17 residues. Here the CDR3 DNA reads TGTGCCACCACTGGGGCCAAGGGAAGGGTCGGAGGTGAAAAACTGTTTTTT. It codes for CATTGAKGRVGGEKLFF.

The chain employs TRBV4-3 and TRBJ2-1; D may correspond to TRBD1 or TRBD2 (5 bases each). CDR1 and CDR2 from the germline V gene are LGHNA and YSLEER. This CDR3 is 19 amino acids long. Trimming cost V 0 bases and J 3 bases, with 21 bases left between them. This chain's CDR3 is CASSQDRFTGTGGYNEQFF. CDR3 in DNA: TGCGCCAGCAGCCAAGATAGGTTCACCGGGACCGGCGGCTACAATGAGCAGTTCTTC.

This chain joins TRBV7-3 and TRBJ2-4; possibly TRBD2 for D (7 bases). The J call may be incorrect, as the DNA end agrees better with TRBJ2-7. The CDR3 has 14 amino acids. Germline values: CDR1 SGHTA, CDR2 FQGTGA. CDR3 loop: CASSSGGGVNEQYF. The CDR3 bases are TGTGCCAGCAGCTCGGGGGGCGGTGTCAACGAGCAGTACTTC.

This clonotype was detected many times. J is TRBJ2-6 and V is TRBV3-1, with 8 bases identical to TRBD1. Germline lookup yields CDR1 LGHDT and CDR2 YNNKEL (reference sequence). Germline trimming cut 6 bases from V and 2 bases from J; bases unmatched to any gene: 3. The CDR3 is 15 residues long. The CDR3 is CASSQGAAGANVLTF. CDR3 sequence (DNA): TGTGCCAGCAGTCAGGGGGCTGCTGGGGCCAACGTCCTGACTTTC.

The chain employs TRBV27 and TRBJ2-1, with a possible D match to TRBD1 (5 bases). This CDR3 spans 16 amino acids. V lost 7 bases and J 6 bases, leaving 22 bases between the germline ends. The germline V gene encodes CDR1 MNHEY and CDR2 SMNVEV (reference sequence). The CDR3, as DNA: TGTGCCAGCACCAATATTTGGGGCATGGCCTCCAATGAGCAGTTCTTC. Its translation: CASTNIWGMASNEQFF.

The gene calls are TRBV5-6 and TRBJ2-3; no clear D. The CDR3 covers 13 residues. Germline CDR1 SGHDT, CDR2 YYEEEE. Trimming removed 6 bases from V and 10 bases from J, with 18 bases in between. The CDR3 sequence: CASTLGEISAQYF. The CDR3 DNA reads TGTGCCAGCACCTTAGGCGAGATCTCGGCGCAGTATTTT.

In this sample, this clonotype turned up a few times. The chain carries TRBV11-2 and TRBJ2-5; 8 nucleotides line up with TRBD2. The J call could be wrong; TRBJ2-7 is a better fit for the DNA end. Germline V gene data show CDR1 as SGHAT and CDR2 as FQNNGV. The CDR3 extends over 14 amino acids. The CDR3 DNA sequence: TGTGCCTCCGCGCTGGGCAGCGGGAGTTACGAGCAGTACTTC. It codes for CASALGSGSYEQYF.

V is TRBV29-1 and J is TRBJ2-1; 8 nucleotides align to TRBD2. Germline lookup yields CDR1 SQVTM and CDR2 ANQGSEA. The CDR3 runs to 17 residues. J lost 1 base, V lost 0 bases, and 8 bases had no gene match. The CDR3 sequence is CSVEDRKRELSYNEQFF. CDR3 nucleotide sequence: TGCAGCGTTGAAGATCGCAAGCGGGAGTTATCCTACAATGAGCAGTTCTTC.

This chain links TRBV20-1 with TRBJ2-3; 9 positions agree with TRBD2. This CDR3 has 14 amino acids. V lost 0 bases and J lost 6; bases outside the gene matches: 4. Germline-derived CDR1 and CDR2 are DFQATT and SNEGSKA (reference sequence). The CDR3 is CSARDLAGLDTQYF. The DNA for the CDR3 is TGCAGTGCTAGAGATCTAGCGGGATTGGATACGCAGTATTTT.

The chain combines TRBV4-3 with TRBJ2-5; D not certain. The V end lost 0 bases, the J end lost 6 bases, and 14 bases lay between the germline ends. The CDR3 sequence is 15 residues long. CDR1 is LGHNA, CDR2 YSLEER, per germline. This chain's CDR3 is CASSQDVGRIQTQYF. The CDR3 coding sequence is TGCGCCAGCAGCCAAGATGTGGGCAGGATACAGACCCAGTACTTC.

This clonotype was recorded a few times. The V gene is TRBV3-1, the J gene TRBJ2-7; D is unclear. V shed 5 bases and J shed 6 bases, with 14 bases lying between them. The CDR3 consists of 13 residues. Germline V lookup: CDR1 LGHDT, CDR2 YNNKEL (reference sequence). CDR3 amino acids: CASSSSPFGEQYF. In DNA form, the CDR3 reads TGTGCCAGCAGCTCTTCGCCCTTCGGCGAGCAGTACTTC.

The CDR3 loop is CASSFAGQAAQYF. The CDR3 nucleotides read TGTGCCAGCAGTTTCGCGGGACAGGCCGCGCAGTATTTT. This chain connects TRBV7-9 to TRBJ2-3; TRBD1 aligns across 8 bases. The germline gives CDR1 SEHNR, CDR2 FQNEAQ (reference sequence). V lost 6 bases and J lost 10; bases outside the gene matches: 9. CDR3 length equals 13 residues.

CDR3 DNA sequence: TGCGCCAGCAGCCAAGATACCGCAGGAGTGTCCTACAATGAGCAGTTCTTC. Its protein is CASSQDTAGVSYNEQFF. The V and J genes are TRBV4-3 and TRBJ2-1; D unresolved. The CDR3 consists of 17 residues. Deletions cut 0 bases from V and 1 base from J, with 13 bases between. Germline CDR1 LGHNA, CDR2 YSLEER.